This TCR beta chain was sequenced for a study of siplizumab effects on memory and regulatory T cells. This CDR3 region has 16 residues. Trimming shortened V by 5 bases and J by 2 bases, and 16 bases separated the two germline ends. Germline V lookup: CDR1 SGHNT, CDR2 YENEEA. Using immunoSEQ multiplex PCR, the repertoire was profiled, and TCRdb retains in-frame clones only, with some absent. The sample carries more than 95,000 clones, approximately 93% recorded once. Source material: Tregs sorted from blood. The V gene is TRBV11-3, the J gene TRBJ1-3; a possible D gene is TRBD1 (5 bases). The receptor was derived from a human donor in good health. The CDR3 protein is CASSAGGPTAGNTIYF. DNA of the CDR3: TGTGCCAGCAGCGCCGGGGGACCCACAGCTGGAAACACCATATATTTT.